This T cell receptor beta chain was identified in a study of T-cell reconstitution after alpha-beta-depleted transplantation in children. This clonotype was seen once. The antigen is not known. V lost 5 bases, J lost 6 bases, and 5 bases stayed unmatched. Germline assignment: CDR1 DFQATT and CDR2 SNEGSKA (reference sequence). The CDR3 length is 13 residues. It was with unique molecular identifiers that the TCRbeta library was prepared. TCRdb reprocessed the PCR reads via MiXCR and lists one record per CDR3 protein. The data show hundreds of thousands of distinct CDR3 sequences, 10% to 15% seen once. Overall study results and limits: About two months after transplant, alpha-beta T cells reportedly came from several hundred expanded graft clones.

This sequence originates from a male patient under 18 who had a stem cell transplant for acute myeloid leukemia, so the T cells may come from the graft donor. The rearrangement uses TRBV20-1 and TRBJ2-1; TRBD1 agrees at 9 bases. The input for sequencing was PBMCs, mostly from graft donor cells, taken 360 days after TCRalphabeta/CD19-depleted stem cell transplant. As DNA, the CDR3 is TGCAGTGCTGGGACAGGGCAGAGCAATGAGCAGTTCTTC. Residues: CSAGTGQSNEQFF.